This passage covers 17 T cell receptor beta chains from one sample sequenced in a study of T cells in Graves' hyperthyroidism and ophthalmopathy. RNA transcripts served as the template for amplifying TCR beta CDR3 regions. When the TCR CDR3 underwent first-round RT-PCR, the HTBI primer set was used. TCRdb independently ran MiXCR on the multiplex PCR reads; one entry per CDR3 protein. In the table there are about 380,000 distinct CDR3 sequences, 13% of which are singletons. The sequenced sample was blood. Receptor source: a man between 25 and 39 years old with Graves' hyperthyroidism that later progressed to Graves' ophthalmopathy.

The chain links TRBV20-1 to TRBJ1-4; the D is unclear. The V end was cut by 0 bases, the J end by 0 bases, with 14 bases between. Germline V gene data show CDR1 as DFQATT and CDR2 as SNEGSKA (reference sequence). The CDR3 sequence is 17 residues long. This CDR3 is CSARDISQPTTNEKLFF. For the CDR3, the DNA is TGCAGTGCTAGAGATATTTCACAGCCCACAACTAATGAAAAACTGTTTTTT.

This clonotype has ten or more counts. The chain joins TRBV15 to TRBJ1-1; 8 nucleotides line up with TRBD1. The CDR3 runs 13 residues. The germline V gene has CDR1 LNHNV and CDR2 YYDKDF (reference sequence). V was pared by 5 bases and J by 3 bases, with 2 bases of the junction left unmatched. The CDR3 region is CATSSQGDTEAFF. The CDR3 bases are TGTGCCACCAGCTCACAGGGGGACACTGAAGCTTTCTTT.

This clonotype occurred many times. The chain uses TRBV20-1 and TRBJ1-4; D is unresolved. V dropped 5 bases and J dropped 8 bases, with 21 bases sitting between them. This CDR3 is 15 amino acids long. From germline, CDR1 is DFQATT and CDR2 SNEGSKA (reference sequence). Here the CDR3 DNA reads TGCAGTGCTCCATCGGGCCACCCCTGGGAAGAAAAACTGTTTTTT. This translates into CSAPSGHPWEEKLFF.

This sequence joins TRBV4-1 and TRBJ1-1; unclear D gene. With 1 base removed from V and 3 bases from J, the gap between germline ends came to 12 bases. Germline V gene lookup returns CDR1 MGHRA and CDR2 YSYEKL. This CDR3 contains 15 residues. The CDR3 coding sequence is TGCGCCAGCAGCCAAGGGCAGGCATCGTACACTGAAGCTTTCTTT. Its translation is CASSQGQASYTEAFF.

This chain links TRBV3-1 with TRBJ1-4; 10 bases agree with TRBD1. The V gene's germline CDR1 is LGHDT and CDR2 YNNKEL (reference sequence). The V segment lost 3 bases and the J segment 8 bases; nucleotides outside the gene matches: 6. The length of the CDR3 is 15 residues. The CDR3, as DNA: TGTGCCAGCAGCCAGATCGGGACAGGGGTCGAAAAACTGTTTTTT. Translation gives CASSQIGTGVEKLFF. Based on the CDR3 plus reference TRBV3-1 and TRBJ1-4, the full variable domain is DTAVSQTPKYLVTQMGNDKSIKCEQNLGHDTMYWYKQDSKKFLKIMFSYNNKELIINETVPNRFSPKSPDKAHLNLHINSLELGDSAVYFCASSQIGTGVEKLFFGSGTQLSVL.

This clonotype was seen ten or more times. This chain connects TRBV6-5 to TRBJ2-2; D is unresolved. Germline loops: CDR1 MNHEY, CDR2 SVGAGI. The CDR3 contains 13 residues. Trimming took 3 bases from V and 7 from J, leaving 9 bases between them. Written as DNA, the CDR3 is TGTGCCAGCAGTTATTGGCGTGGCGGGGAGCTGTTTTTT. Translating gives CASSYWRGGELFF.

The chain couples TRBV24-1 to TRBJ1-1; D perhaps matches TRBD1 (6 bases). Between the trimmed V and J ends, which lost 7 bases and 5 bases, there was a span of 13 bases. CDR1 KGHDR and CDR2 SFDVKD come from the germline V gene. This CDR3 is 13 amino acids long. The DNA of the CDR3 is TGTGCCACCAGGGCAGGGGCGGGAACTGAAGCTTTCTTT. Protein product: CATRAGAGTEAFF.

This clonotype was observed many times. V gene TRBV5-8 combines with J gene TRBJ2-1, with D possibly being TRBD1 (6 bases). Germline-derived CDR1 and CDR2 are SGHTS and YDEGEE. The CDR3 loop spans 14 amino acids. The V end was cut by 1 base, the J end by 7 bases, with 12 bases between. DNA of the CDR3: TGTGCCAGCAGCTTGACAGGGTTATCGAATGAGCAGTTCTTC. As protein: CASSLTGLSNEQFF.

This clonotype was observed many times. The chain's CDR3 is CAWSMGTTQPQHF. DNA of the CDR3: TGTGCCTGGAGTATGGGGACTACGCAGCCCCAGCATTTT. This chain links TRBV30 with TRBJ1-5, with D possibly matching TRBD1 (5 bases). V was trimmed by 2 bases and J by 7 bases, leaving 12 bases between them. The CDR3 loop spans 13 amino acids. Germline CDR1 reads GTSNPN; CDR2 reads SVGIG (reference sequence).

The J gene is TRBJ2-3, the V gene TRBV5-5; a possible D gene is TRBD2 (6 bases). Germline V gives CDR1 SGHKS, CDR2 YYEKEE (reference sequence). CDR3 length: 13 amino acids. Trimming removed 0 bases at V and 5 bases at J, with 7 bases between. The CDR3 spells CASSLGGEDTQYF. CDR3 in DNA: TGTGCCAGCAGCTTGGGGGGGGAAGATACGCAGTATTTT.

There are many counts of this clonotype. The rearrangement uses TRBV12-3 or TRBV12-4 and TRBJ2-1; 10 bases map to TRBD2. V shed 1 base and J 7 bases; nucleotides not matched to a gene: 7. The CDR3 length is 16 residues. CDR3 DNA: TGTGCCAGCAGTTTAGTAAGCGGGGGGGTGAGGAATGAGCAGTTCTTC. It codes for CASSLVSGGVRNEQFF.

The sample holds many counts of this clonotype. The chain couples TRBV24-1 to TRBJ2-3; D may be TRBD1 or TRBD2 (6 bases each). CDR1 is KGHDR and CDR2 is SFDVKD in the germline V gene. The CDR3 spans 17 residues. V lost 4 bases to trimming and J lost 1 base, with 17 bases between them. The CDR3 region has the DNA TGTGCCACCAGTGACTCAGGACGGAGGGGGGGCACAGATACGCAGTATTTT. Translating gives CATSDSGRRGGTDTQYF.

This sequence joins TRBV24-1 and TRBJ2-1; 8 nucleotides match TRBD2. V shed 9 bases, J shed 4 bases, and the junction held 13 bases outside the gene matches. CDR3 length: 16 residues. Germline CDR1 is KGHDR and CDR2 is SFDVKD. This chain's CDR3 is CATRGNSGVNYNEQFF. The CDR3 nucleotides read TGTGCCACCCGTGGTAATAGCGGGGTTAATTACAATGAGCAGTTCTTC.

The rearrangement uses TRBV20-1 and TRBJ2-7; 8 nucleotides agree with TRBD2. This CDR3 has 14 amino acids. Trimming took 6 bases from V and 5 from J; bases not matched to a gene: 12. Germline V gene lookup returns CDR1 DFQATT and CDR2 SNEGSKA (reference sequence). Written as DNA, the CDR3 is TGCAGTGCCCCGGCCGGGGGGGGCAGGGACGAGCAGTACTTC. Translation: CSAPAGGGRDEQYF.

This clonotype was counted ten times or more. This chain connects TRBV20-1 to TRBJ2-1; the match to TRBD2 covers 8 bases. Germline loops: CDR1 DFQATT, CDR2 SNEGSKA (reference sequence). The CDR3 runs 15 residues. Germline trimming cut 1 base from V and 4 bases from J; bases unmatched to any gene: 6. The CDR3 sequence: CSARVLTGGYNEQFF. Written as DNA, the CDR3 is TGCAGTGCTAGAGTTTTAACGGGGGGGTACAATGAGCAGTTCTTC.

This clonotype was found many times. The chain carries TRBV3-1 and TRBJ2-2, with 11 bases that match TRBD1. V lost 3 bases and J lost 7; bases outside the gene matches: 7. The CDR3 has 16 residues. Germline assignment: CDR1 LGHDT and CDR2 YNNKEL (reference sequence). The CDR3: CASSQPGQGAYGELFF. The CDR3 bases are TGTGCCAGCAGCCAGCCCGGACAGGGGGCGTACGGGGAGCTGTTTTTT.

This chain connects TRBV6-5 to TRBJ2-7, with 7 bases that match TRBD1. This CDR3 contains 16 residues. Germline-derived CDR1 and CDR2 are MNHEY and SVGAGI. The J segment lost 3 bases and the V segment lost 1 base, leaving 9 bases of the junction unmatched. The CDR3: CASSYLGQPGYYEQYF. For the CDR3, the DNA is TGTGCCAGCAGTTACTTGGGACAGCCGGGGTACTACGAGCAGTACTTC.